These T cell receptor beta chains were read from a single sample in a study of blood T cell repertoires in COVID-19. TCRdb's table, derived via immunoSEQ multiplex PCR, lists solely in-frame clones and lacks some. Of roughly 50,000 clones listed, just over 85% are singletons. The sequenced sample consisted of peripheral blood. These receptors all stem from a human donor in a cohort sampled during active COVID-19. The CDR3 runs from the conserved cysteine through the conserved F or W. The D gene is left open where the match is weak. Part of the rows lack a size; the others show once, few, many or a class for expanded clones.

D gene	V gene	clone size	J gene	CDR3 DNA	CDR3 protein
TRBD1	TRBV5-1	NA	TRBJ2-5	TGCGCCAGCAGTTCGACAGGGTTGAGAGAAGAGACCCAGTACTTC	CASSSTGLREETQYF
TRBD2	TRBV3-1/TRBV3-2	once	TRBJ2-7	TGTGCCAGCAGCCAAGATGTCCTAGCGGGACCCTACGAGCAGTACTTC	CASSQDVLAGPYEQYF
NA	TRBV7-2	NA	TRBJ2-5	TGTGCCAGCAGCTCCGGCATAGCTTCGGAGACCCAGTACTTC	CASSSGIASETQYF
NA	TRBV27	few	TRBJ2-2	TGTGCCAGCAGCCACTTCACCGGGGAGCTGTTTTTT	CASSHFTGELFF
NA	TRBV5-1	once	TRBJ1-1	TGCGCCAGCAGCTTGGGTCAGGGAATGAACACTGAAGCTTTCTTT	CASSLGQGMNTEAFF
NA	TRBV28	NA	TRBJ2-5	TGTGCCAGCAGTCCTTACGACCTAGCACGCCAAGAGACCCAGTACTTC	CASSPYDLARQETQYF
NA	TRBV4-1	NA	TRBJ2-5	TGCGCCAGCAGCCAAGGTCAGGACATAGGGGGAGAGACCCAGTACTTC	CASSQGQDIGGETQYF
NA	TRBV2	NA	TRBJ2-3	TGTGCCACTCACTCAATGGGGCTTCGCACAGATACGCAGTATTTT	CATHSMGLRTDTQYF
TRBD2	TRBV10-3	NA	TRBJ2-3	TGTGCCATCTGGCGGGGGGACACAGATACGCAGTATTTT	CAIWRGDTDTQYF
NA	TRBV25-1	NA	TRBJ1-5	TGTGCCAGCAGTGCCAGACAGGAGCCCCAGCATTTT	CASSARQEPQHF
NA	TRBV10-3	NA	TRBJ1-2	TGTGCCATCAGTGAGCCCGGCCCTTTGGAGGGCTACACCTTC	CAISEPGPLEGYTF
TRBD2	TRBV5-1	NA	TRBJ2-1	TGCGCCAGCAGCGCTAGCGGGAGCAACTACAATGAGCAGTTCTTC	CASSASGSNYNEQFF
TRBD1	TRBV11-2	NA	TRBJ2-5	TGTGCCAGCAGCACTCGGACAGGCCATGGGGGCCAAGAGACCCAGTACTTC	CASSTRTGHGGQETQYF
TRBD1	TRBV7-9	NA	TRBJ2-1	TGTGCCAGCAGCACGTCAGGGACAGGGAACAATGAGCAGTTCTTC	CASSTSGTGNNEQFF
TRBD2	TRBV28	NA	TRBJ2-7	TGTGCCAGCAGTTTGGCGATAGCGGGCCGCTACGAGCAGTACTTC	CASSLAIAGRYEQYF
TRBD2	TRBV19	NA	TRBJ2-1	TGTGCCAGTACCGGACGGGGGGTCGGCAATGAGCAGTTCTTC	CASTGRGVGNEQFF
TRBD2	TRBV5-1	NA	TRBJ2-3	TGCGCCAGCAGCTCCCGGGCTAGCGGGGCAAAAGATACGCAGTATTTT	CASSSRASGAKDTQYF
TRBD1	TRBV7-9	NA	TRBJ1-5	TGTGCCAGCAGCGCAGCCCAGGGGGCAAATCAGCCCCAGCATTTT	CASSAAQGANQPQHF
TRBD1	TRBV19	NA	TRBJ1-1	TGTGCCAGTAGTATGGCCGCCGGGACAGGGGGACACCCCACTGAAGCTTTCTTT	CASSMAAGTGGHPTEAFF
NA	TRBV2	NA	TRBJ1-5	TGTGCCAGCAGTGAAGCATACAGGGACCAGCCCCAGCATTTT	CASSEAYRDQPQHF
TRBD1	TRBV5-1	NA	TRBJ2-3	TGCGCCAGCAGCTCCGCAGGACAGGTCACAGATACGCAGTATTTT	CASSSAGQVTDTQYF
NA	TRBV2	once	TRBJ2-3	TGTGCCAGCAAGCGGTCGGGCACAGATACGCAGTATTTT	CASKRSGTDTQYF
TRBD2	TRBV5-1	NA	TRBJ2-3	TGCGCCAGCAGCTTGAACCCTCGGGGGGTGAGAGGCACAGATACGCAGTATTTT	CASSLNPRGVRGTDTQYF
TRBD1	TRBV19	NA	TRBJ1-1	TGTGCCAGTAGTATATGGGGCAGGGGGGCCACTGAAGCTTTCTTT	CASSIWGRGATEAFF
NA	TRBV6-2/TRBV6-3	once	TRBJ2-1	TGTGCCAGCAGTCCGGGACCCCAGGGGTACAATGAGCAGTTCTTC	CASSPGPQGYNEQFF
NA	TRBV6-1	NA	TRBJ1-3	TGTGCCAGCAGTGAAGGGCGGCAGGGGGGAAACACCATATATTTT	CASSEGRQGGNTIYF
TRBD2	TRBV5-6	NA	TRBJ2-3	TGTGCCAGCAGCCCCACCTTCGGGATAGCGGGGGTACTGGGGGATACGCAGTATTTT	CASSPTFGIAGVLGDTQYF
TRBD2	TRBV24-1	NA	TRBJ2-3	TGTGCCACCAGTGGTAGCGGGGGGGGGCCAGATACGCAGTATTTT	CATSGSGGGPDTQYF
NA	TRBV7-2	NA	TRBJ2-5	TGTGCCAGCAGCTTATCGCAGAGGGAGACCCAGTACTTC	CASSLSQRETQYF
NA	TRBV24-1	NA	TRBJ2-5	TGTGCCACCAGTGACTCGGGCTCTGGAGGAGAGACCCAGTACTTC	CATSDSGSGGETQYF
TRBD1	TRBV5-1	NA	TRBJ2-2	TGCGCCAGCAGCTCACCGGGACAGGGGACAACCGGGGAGCTGTTTTTT	CASSSPGQGTTGELFF
TRBD1	TRBV7-9	NA	TRBJ2-5	TGTGCCAGCAGCCCCGGGACAGGGGCTTCTGGGTGGACCCAGTACTTC	CASSPGTGASGWTQYF
NA	TRBV5-1	few	TRBJ2-7	TGCGCCAGCAGCTTGGGGGCTTACGAGCAGTACTTC	CASSLGAYEQYF
TRBD2	TRBV10-3	NA	TRBJ2-2	TGTGCCATCAGGAGGGGAAGTGGGGCGGGGGACCTCACCGGGGAGCTGTTTTTT	CAIRRGSGAGDLTGELFF